One and the same sample provided the 12 T cell receptor beta chains below, sequenced in a study of identical twins (dated by TCRdb to the mid-2010s). Preparation of the library involved 5' RACE. Sequencing was performed on an Illumina HiSeq 2000. TCRdb reprocessed the public reads (quality trimming at Q25 with fastp, clone calling with MiXCR) and kept in-frame beta chains. A single entry per CDR3 protein holds the most common genes and DNA from its merged rows. The sample records 1.5 million to 2 million distinct CDR3 sequences, roughly 35% of which are singletons. The ten largest clones represent less than 0.35% of the sample. Sequencing input: cord blood. All receptors come from a newborn girl in good health.

This clonotype was recorded only once. An end of the junction differs from the germline gene, which may be a read error. J is TRBJ2-5 and V is TRBV20-1; the match to TRBD2 covers 12 bases. This CDR3 comprises 15 residues. Germline V lookup: CDR1 DFQATT, CDR2 SNEGSKA (reference sequence). CDR3: CGAPSGRGIQETQYF. DNA of the CDR3: TGCGGTGCTCCTAGCGGGAGGGGGATCCAAGAGACCCAGTACTTC.

The V call is TRBV5-1, the J call TRBJ2-1; tentative D call: TRBD2 (7 bases). V lost 4 bases and J 3 bases, leaving 14 bases between the germline ends. Germline V CDR1 and CDR2: SGHRS, YFSETQ. This CDR3 comprises 15 residues. As DNA, the CDR3 is TGCGCCAGCAGCCAGGGGACTATCGGCTACAATGAGCAGTTCTTC. This sequence encodes CASSQGTIGYNEQFF.

This clonotype appeared a few times. J is TRBJ2-7 and V is TRBV6-1; TRBD2 aligns across 9 bases. From germline, CDR1 is MNHNS and CDR2 SASEGT. V lost 3 bases and J lost 0; bases outside the gene matches: 6. The CDR3 extends over 16 amino acids. In DNA, the CDR3 is TGTGCCAGCAGTGATAGCGGGGGCCTTCTCTCCTACGAGCAGTACTTC. Its protein product is CASSDSGGLLSYEQYF.

This clonotype was counted once. A much larger clone lies a single base off, so this may be a read error. This chain uses TRBV14 with TRBJ2-3; D uncertain. The CDR3 totals 13 residues. Looked up from germline, CDR1 is SGHDN and CDR2 is FVKESK. The ends were cut back, 4 bases at V and 0 bases at J, with 5 bases in the middle. The CDR3 nucleotides are TGTGCCAGCAGCCGCTGTAGCACAGATACGCAGTATTTT. Translating gives CASSRCSTDTQYF.

Ten or more counts support this clonotype. Sequence at one end of the junction differs from germline and may be a read error. The J gene is TRBJ2-3, the V gene TRBV5-1; no definite D call. The CDR3 is 14 amino acids. Germline assignment: CDR1 SGHRS and CDR2 YFSETQ. The CDR3, as DNA: TGTGCCAGCAGTTCCGGATCTAGCACAGATACGCAGTATTTT. Residues: CASSSGSSTDTQYF.

V gene TRBV20-1 combines with J gene TRBJ1-4; D possibly corresponds to TRBD1 (5 bases). The CDR3 is 16 residues long. Germline values: CDR1 DFQATT, CDR2 SNEGSKA (reference sequence). V was cut by 0 bases and J by 6 bases, with 17 bases left in between. DNA of the CDR3: TGCAGTGCTAGAGATCGGACTGGAGGGGCGGATGAAAAACTGTTTTTT. This sequence encodes CSARDRTGGADEKLFF.

This clonotype came up a few times. V is TRBV25-1 and J is TRBJ1-2, with a possible D match to TRBD1 (5 bases). Trimming stripped 3 bases from V and 7 bases from J, with 15 bases between. In germline, CDR1 is MGHDK, CDR2 SYGVNS. This CDR3 is 14 amino acids long. The chain's CDR3 is CASSDRGRASGYTF. CDR3 bases: TGTGCCAGCAGTGATAGGGGCAGGGCTAGTGGCTACACCTTC.

V gene TRBV5-1 combines with J gene TRBJ2-3; 9 bases line up with TRBD2. CDR3 size: 19 residues. The germline V gene encodes CDR1 SGHRS and CDR2 YFSETQ. Trimming took 4 bases from V and 0 from J; bases not matched to a gene: 15. CDR3 protein: CASSRGGLAGLPSTDTQYF. Here the CDR3 DNA reads TGCGCCAGCAGCCGAGGGGGGCTAGCGGGGCTACCTAGCACAGATACGCAGTATTTT. Together with reference TRBV5-1 and TRBJ2-3, the CDR3 gives the full variable domain: KAGVTQTPRYLIKTRGQQVTLSCSPISGHRSVSWYQQTPGQGLQFLFEYFSETQRNKGNFPGRFSGRQFSNSRSEMNVSTLELGDSALYLCASSRGGLAGLPSTDTQYFGPGTRLTVL.

The chain has TRBV20-1 and TRBJ2-7; D perhaps matches TRBD2 (6 bases). CDR3 length: 12 amino acids. Trimming left V 3 bases short and J 4 bases short, with 10 bases between. Germline CDR1 is DFQATT and CDR2 is SNEGSKA (reference sequence). In DNA, the CDR3 is TGCAGTGCTAGCGGGAGAATATACGAGCAGTACTTC. Residues: CSASGRIYEQYF.

The chain carries TRBV28 and TRBJ1-2, with D tentatively TRBD1 (6 bases). V lost 10 bases, J lost 6 bases, and 12 bases lay in between. The CDR3 totals 11 residues. Germline CDR1 reads MDHEN; CDR2 reads SYDVKM. The CDR3 DNA reads as TGTGCCACCACACAGGGCCATGGCTACACCTTC. Protein sequence: CATTQGHGYTF.

The J gene is TRBJ2-4, the V gene TRBV20-1; D might be TRBD1 (6 bases). V lost 6 bases, J lost 8 bases, and 20 bases lay in between. Germline V CDR1 and CDR2: DFQATT, SNEGSKA (reference sequence). This CDR3 spans 14 amino acids. The CDR3 DNA sequence: TGCAGTGCCTCACGCCGGGACAAGTTGGACATTCAGTACTTC. This translates into CSASRRDKLDIQYF.

This chain links TRBV5-1 with TRBJ2-3, with D perhaps matching TRBD2 (5 bases). The CDR3 consists of 14 residues. Germline-derived CDR1 and CDR2 are SGHRS and YFSETQ. Deletions cut 4 bases from V and 2 bases from J, with 11 bases between. In DNA, the CDR3 is TGCGCCAGCAGCCAGCGGTTTCTCACAGATACGCAGTATTTT. This encodes CASSQRFLTDTQYF. The full variable domain, in which reference TRBV5-1 and TRBJ2-3 provide the parts outside the CDR3, is KAGVTQTPRYLIKTRGQQVTLSCSPISGHRSVSWYQQTPGQGLQFLFEYFSETQRNKGNFPGRFSGRQFSNSRSEMNVSTLELGDSALYLCASSQRFLTDTQYFGPGTRLTVL.